This is a list of T cell receptor beta chains from one sample in a study of regulatory T cells in long-lasting Graves disease. MiXCR, run by TCRdb on the multiplex PCR reads, gives a single entry per CDR3 protein. This sample has about half a million distinct CDR3 sequences, with about 22% found just once. Sequencing was performed on peripheral blood mononuclear cells (PBMCs), taken when the disease was refractory, from a patient treated with antithyroid drugs. These receptors all come from a female donor with Graves disease. Both conserved end residues are part of each CDR3.

CDR3 length: 15; J gene: TRBJ1-1; V gene: TRBV19; CDR3 protein: CASSMGLMEGTEAFF
CDR3 length: 14; J gene: TRBJ1-6; V gene: TRBV19; CDR3 protein: CASSTGQGYSPLHF
CDR3 length: 15; J gene: TRBJ2-7; V gene: TRBV20-1; CDR3 protein: CSARAGRLSGYEQYF
CDR3 length: 16; J gene: TRBJ2-7; V gene: TRBV18; CDR3 protein: CASSPPGTGTSYEQYF
CDR3 length: 13; J gene: TRBJ1-2; V gene: TRBV3-1; CDR3 protein: CASSHPGLSGYTF
CDR3 length: 14; J gene: TRBJ2-7; V gene: TRBV6-5; CDR3 protein: CASSYRTGSYEQYF
CDR3 length: 12; J gene: TRBJ1-3; V gene: TRBV28; CDR3 protein: CASGGYGNTIYF
CDR3 length: 13; J gene: TRBJ1-1; V gene: TRBV19; CDR3 protein: CASKRRDRDEAFF
CDR3 length: 15; J gene: TRBJ2-2; V gene: TRBV28; CDR3 protein: CASSSSGRKTGELVF
CDR3 length: 14; J gene: TRBJ2-2; V gene: TRBV7-6; CDR3 protein: CASSLATGSGELFF
CDR3 length: 14; J gene: TRBJ2-7; V gene: TRBV13; CDR3 protein: CASSRRDPLLEQYF
CDR3 length: 13; J gene: TRBJ1-1; V gene: TRBV7-9; CDR3 protein: CARGGAGNTEAFF
CDR3 length: 15; J gene: TRBJ2-7; V gene: TRBV20-1; CDR3 protein: CSAVGLAGGFGEQYF
CDR3 length: 14; J gene: TRBJ2-7; V gene: TRBV30; CDR3 protein: CAWSGGQGLYEQYF
CDR3 length: 15; J gene: TRBJ1-4; V gene: TRBV27; CDR3 protein: CASSLSYATNEKLFF
CDR3 length: 18; J gene: TRBJ2-2; V gene: TRBV12-3/TRBV12-4; CDR3 protein: CASLWRLAGGRRTGELFF
CDR3 length: 13; J gene: TRBJ2-7; V gene: TRBV12-3/TRBV12-4; CDR3 protein: CASRGQGTHEQYF
CDR3 length: 16; J gene: TRBJ2-7; V gene: TRBV5-1; CDR3 protein: CASSSTGGGPTYEQYF
CDR3 length: 14; J gene: TRBJ1-1; V gene: TRBV6-2/TRBV6-3; CDR3 protein: CASSYPRGNTEAFF
CDR3 length: 15; J gene: TRBJ2-7; V gene: TRBV28; CDR3 protein: CASRTRSGNSYEQYF
CDR3 length: 13; J gene: TRBJ2-7; V gene: TRBV7-9; CDR3 protein: CASSNRDSDEQYF
CDR3 length: 17; J gene: TRBJ2-2; V gene: TRBV27; CDR3 protein: CASSLPGQGGNTGELFF
CDR3 length: 14; J gene: TRBJ2-5; V gene: TRBV7-2; CDR3 protein: CASSPGLESLWEYF
CDR3 length: 13; J gene: TRBJ2-5; V gene: TRBV5-6; CDR3 protein: CASSRDRAETQYF
CDR3 length: 18; J gene: TRBJ1-4; V gene: TRBV5-1; CDR3 protein: CASSFTGRRLATNEKLFF
CDR3 length: 14; J gene: TRBJ2-2; V gene: TRBV6-2/TRBV6-3; CDR3 protein: CASSQTRSAGELFF
CDR3 length: 13; J gene: TRBJ1-5; V gene: TRBV11-2; CDR3 protein: CASSPGRYQPQHF
CDR3 length: 15; J gene: TRBJ1-6; V gene: TRBV28; CDR3 protein: CASSPPKGVNSPLHF
CDR3 length: 13; J gene: TRBJ1-2; V gene: TRBV28; CDR3 protein: CASRVQGNYGYTF
CDR3 length: 12; J gene: TRBJ2-7; V gene: TRBV7-9; CDR3 protein: CASRWQGGEQYF
CDR3 length: 15; J gene: TRBJ2-6; V gene: TRBV9; CDR3 protein: CASSASGSGANVLTF
CDR3 length: 15; J gene: TRBJ2-2; V gene: TRBV7-8; CDR3 protein: CASSSRTSPRGELFF
CDR3 length: 14; J gene: TRBJ2-2; V gene: TRBV9; CDR3 protein: CASSVSPNTGELFF
CDR3 length: 13; J gene: TRBJ2-4; V gene: TRBV30; CDR3 protein: CAWSTGAKNIQYF
CDR3 length: 13; J gene: TRBJ2-3; V gene: TRBV28; CDR3 protein: CASRRTGGDTQYF
CDR3 length: 14; J gene: TRBJ2-5; V gene: TRBV15; CDR3 protein: CATSRETGVETQYF
CDR3 length: 13; J gene: TRBJ2-5; V gene: TRBV4-3; CDR3 protein: CASGQDGWETQYF
CDR3 length: 12; J gene: TRBJ2-1; V gene: TRBV13; CDR3 protein: CASNEATYEQFF
CDR3 length: 16; J gene: TRBJ2-1; V gene: TRBV28; CDR3 protein: CASSSPAGKGAMVQFF
CDR3 length: 13; J gene: TRBJ2-5; V gene: TRBV6-1; CDR3 protein: CASSTVPRETQYF
CDR3 length: 13; J gene: TRBJ1-2; V gene: TRBV29-1; CDR3 protein: CSVPRGTGQGYTF
CDR3 length: 11; J gene: TRBJ2-7; V gene: TRBV7-2; CDR3 protein: CASSSSEGQYF
CDR3 length: 16; J gene: TRBJ2-6; V gene: TRBV4-1; CDR3 protein: CASSHLTVSGANVLTF
CDR3 length: 14; J gene: TRBJ1-2; V gene: TRBV11-1; CDR3 protein: CASSSLDRVGGYTF
CDR3 length: 16; J gene: TRBJ1-2; V gene: TRBV14; CDR3 protein: CASSQDLESANYGYTF
CDR3 length: 14; J gene: TRBJ2-6; V gene: TRBV29-1; CDR3 protein: CSVSGGFGANVLTF
CDR3 length: 15; J gene: TRBJ1-2; V gene: TRBV7-2; CDR3 protein: CASSWLGGGSYGYTF
CDR3 length: 14; J gene: TRBJ1-1; V gene: TRBV6-1; CDR3 protein: CASKIGGDPTEAFF
CDR3 length: 15; J gene: TRBJ2-5; V gene: TRBV4-1; CDR3 protein: CASRRTEGLQETQYF
CDR3 length: 13; J gene: TRBJ1-2; V gene: TRBV6-5; CDR3 protein: CASSYSAAGGYTF
CDR3 length: 18; J gene: TRBJ2-7; V gene: TRBV27; CDR3 protein: CASGLLEDVWGGSYEQYF
CDR3 length: 14; J gene: TRBJ2-5; V gene: TRBV28; CDR3 protein: CASSQQLGEETQYF
CDR3 length: 15; J gene: TRBJ1-5; V gene: TRBV19; CDR3 protein: CASSMRWDSDQPQHF
CDR3 length: 15; J gene: TRBJ2-7; V gene: TRBV6-1; CDR3 protein: CASNRHTRDPYEQYF
CDR3 length: 15; J gene: TRBJ2-2; V gene: TRBV28; CDR3 protein: CASRLTGVEIGELFF
CDR3 length: 14; J gene: TRBJ1-3; V gene: TRBV6-2/TRBV6-3; CDR3 protein: CASSYRSSGNTIYF
CDR3 length: 16; J gene: TRBJ2-3; V gene: TRBV24-1; CDR3 protein: CATSDWGTVSTDTQYF
CDR3 length: 12; J gene: TRBJ1-5; V gene: TRBV7-2; CDR3 protein: CASSLEHQPQHF
CDR3 length: 14; J gene: TRBJ1-1; V gene: TRBV11-3; CDR3 protein: CASIDGAESTEAFF
CDR3 length: 15; J gene: TRBJ2-1; V gene: TRBV20-1; CDR3 protein: CSALGGLAVSNEQFF